This T cell receptor (beta chain) was recovered during a study of T cell responses to AZD1222 COVID-19 vaccine. V gave up 0 bases and J gave up 10 bases; unmatched junction bases: 7. The germline CDR1 and CDR2 sequences are WNHNN and SYGVQD (reference sequence). This CDR3 has 15 amino acids. Findings and limits, study-wide: Baseline seropositives among AZD1222 recipients totaled only five to seven.

For this clone: Its cognate antigen is unknown.

TCRdb's table, derived via immunoSEQ multiplex PCR, lists solely in-frame clones and lacks some. This sample has approximately 150,000 clones; about 91% occur once, and the top ten carry less than 2.5%. The TCR comes from an adult in good health. The chain combines TRBV10-1 with TRBJ2-7; 12 bases are a match to TRBD2. Sequenced here: peripheral blood, sampled on day 0 of AZD1222 vaccination. DNA for the CDR3: TGCGCCAGCAGTGAGTCGGCTAGCGGGAGGGGGCACCAGTACTTC. Its translation is CASSESASGRGHQYF.